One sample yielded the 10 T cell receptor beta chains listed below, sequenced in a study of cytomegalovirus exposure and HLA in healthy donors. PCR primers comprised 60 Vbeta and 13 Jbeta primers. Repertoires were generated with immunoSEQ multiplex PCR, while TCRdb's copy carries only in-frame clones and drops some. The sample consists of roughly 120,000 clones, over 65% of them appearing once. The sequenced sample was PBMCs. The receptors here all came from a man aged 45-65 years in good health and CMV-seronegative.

The CDR3 coding sequence is TGTGCCAGCAGCTTAAGTGGAGGGCGCGCCGGTGAAAAACTGTTTTTT. Amino acid sequence: CASSLSGGRAGEKLFF. The chain uses TRBV7-9 and TRBJ1-4; no clear D gene. Trimming stripped 2 bases from V and 7 bases from J, with 17 bases between. CDR1 is SEHNR, CDR2 FQNEAQ, per germline (reference sequence). The CDR3 runs 16 residues.

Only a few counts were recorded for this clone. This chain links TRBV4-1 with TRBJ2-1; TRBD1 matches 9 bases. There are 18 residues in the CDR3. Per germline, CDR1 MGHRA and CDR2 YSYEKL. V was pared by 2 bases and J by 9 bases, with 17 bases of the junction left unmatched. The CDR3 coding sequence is TGCGCCAGCAGCCAAACAATAGCGACAGGGGGGATGATGGGTGAGCAGTTCTTC. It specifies CASSQTIATGGMMGEQFF.

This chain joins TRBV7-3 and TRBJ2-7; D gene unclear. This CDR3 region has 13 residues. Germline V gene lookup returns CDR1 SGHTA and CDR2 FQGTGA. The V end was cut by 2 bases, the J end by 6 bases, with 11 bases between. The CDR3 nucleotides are TGTGCCAGCAGCTTAGGGCCGACCGGCGAGCAGTACTTC. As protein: CASSLGPTGEQYF.

CDR3 loop: CASSANRGWANVLTF. The CDR3 DNA follows: TGTGCCAGCAGTGCTAACAGGGGATGGGCCAACGTCCTGACTTTC. V is TRBV6-1 and J is TRBJ2-6; TRBD1 aligns across 7 bases. Germline V lookup: CDR1 MNHNS, CDR2 SASEGT. V gave up 4 bases and J gave up 5 bases; unmatched junction bases: 5. This CDR3 is built from 15 residues.

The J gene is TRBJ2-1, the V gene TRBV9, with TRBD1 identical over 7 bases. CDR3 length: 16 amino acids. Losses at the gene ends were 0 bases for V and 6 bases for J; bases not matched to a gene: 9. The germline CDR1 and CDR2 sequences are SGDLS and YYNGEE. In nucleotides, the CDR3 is TGTGCCAGCAGCGTAGTACCCCAGGGGGATCGCAATGAGCAGTTCTTC. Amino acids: CASSVVPQGDRNEQFF.

DNA for the CDR3: TGTGCCAGCAGTCAACGGAGGAATGAAAAACTGTTTTTT. Encoded protein: CASSQRRNEKLFF. The chain carries TRBV6-5 and TRBJ1-4; no reliable D call. The V gene lost 5 bases and the J gene lost 5 bases, with 9 bases spanning the gap. There are 13 residues in the CDR3. Germline V CDR1 and CDR2: MNHEY, SVGAGI.

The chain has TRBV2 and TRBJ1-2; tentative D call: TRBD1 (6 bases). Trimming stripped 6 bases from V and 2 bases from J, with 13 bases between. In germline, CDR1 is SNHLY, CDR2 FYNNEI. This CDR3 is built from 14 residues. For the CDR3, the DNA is TGTGCCAGCAGCGCGGACAGCCGAAACTATGGCTACACCTTC. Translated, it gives CASSADSRNYGYTF.

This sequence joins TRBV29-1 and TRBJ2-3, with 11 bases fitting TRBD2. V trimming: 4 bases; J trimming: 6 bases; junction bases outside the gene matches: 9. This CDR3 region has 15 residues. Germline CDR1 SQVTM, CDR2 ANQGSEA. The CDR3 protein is CSVALTSGEGDTQYF. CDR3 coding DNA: TGCAGCGTTGCTTTGACTAGCGGGGAAGGGGATACGCAGTATTTT.

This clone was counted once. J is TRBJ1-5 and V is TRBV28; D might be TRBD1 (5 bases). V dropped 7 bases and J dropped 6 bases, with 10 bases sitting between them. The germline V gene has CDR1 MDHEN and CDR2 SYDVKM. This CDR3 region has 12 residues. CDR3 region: CASKQDGQPQHF. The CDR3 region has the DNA TGTGCCAGCAAACAGGACGGTCAGCCCCAGCATTTT. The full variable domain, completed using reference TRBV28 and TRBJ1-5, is DVKVTQSSRYLVKRTGEKVFLECVQDMDHENMFWYRQDPGLGLRLIYFSYDVKMKEKGDIPEGYSVSREKKERFSLILESASTNQTSMYLCASKQDGQPQHFGDGTRLSIL.

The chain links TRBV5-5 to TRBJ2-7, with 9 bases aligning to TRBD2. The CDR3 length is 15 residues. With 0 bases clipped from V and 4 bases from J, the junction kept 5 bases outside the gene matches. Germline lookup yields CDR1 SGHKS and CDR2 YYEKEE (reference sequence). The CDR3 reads CASSLDAGGRYEQYV. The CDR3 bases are TGTGCCAGCAGCTTGGATGCGGGGGGGCGTTACGAGCAGTACGTC.